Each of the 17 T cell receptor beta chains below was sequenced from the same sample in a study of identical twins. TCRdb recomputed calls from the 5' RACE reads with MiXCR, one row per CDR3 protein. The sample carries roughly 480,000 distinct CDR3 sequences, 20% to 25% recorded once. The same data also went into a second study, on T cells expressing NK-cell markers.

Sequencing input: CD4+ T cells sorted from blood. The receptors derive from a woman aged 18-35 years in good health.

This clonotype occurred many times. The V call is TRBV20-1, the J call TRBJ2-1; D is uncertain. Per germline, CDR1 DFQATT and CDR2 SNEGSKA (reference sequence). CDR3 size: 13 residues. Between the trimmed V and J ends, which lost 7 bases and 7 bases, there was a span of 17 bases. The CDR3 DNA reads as TGCAGTGGTATGGCGACTTGGGTAAATGAGCAGTTCTTC. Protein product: CSGMATWVNEQFF.

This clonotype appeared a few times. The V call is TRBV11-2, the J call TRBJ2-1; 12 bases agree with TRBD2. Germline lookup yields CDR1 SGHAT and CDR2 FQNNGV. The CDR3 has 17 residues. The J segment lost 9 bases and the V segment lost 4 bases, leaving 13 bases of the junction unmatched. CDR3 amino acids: CASSSTRLAGVRGEQFF. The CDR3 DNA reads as TGTGCCAGCAGCTCTACTAGACTAGCGGGAGTAAGGGGTGAGCAGTTCTTC.

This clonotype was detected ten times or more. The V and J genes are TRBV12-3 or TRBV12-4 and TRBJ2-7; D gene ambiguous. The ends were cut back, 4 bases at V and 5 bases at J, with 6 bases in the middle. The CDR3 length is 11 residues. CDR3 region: CASSSHDEQYF. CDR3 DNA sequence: TGTGCCAGCAGTTCCCACGACGAGCAGTACTTC.

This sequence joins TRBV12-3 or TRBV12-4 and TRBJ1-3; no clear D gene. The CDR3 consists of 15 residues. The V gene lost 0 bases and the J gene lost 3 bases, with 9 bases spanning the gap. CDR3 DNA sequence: TGTGCCAGCAGTTTAGCGAGCGTGGTTGGAAACACCATATATTTT. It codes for CASSLASVVGNTIYF.

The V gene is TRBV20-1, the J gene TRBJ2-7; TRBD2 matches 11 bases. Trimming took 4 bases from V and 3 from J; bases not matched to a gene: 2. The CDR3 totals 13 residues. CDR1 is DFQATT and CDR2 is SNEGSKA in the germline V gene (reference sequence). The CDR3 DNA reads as TGCAGTGCTAAACTAGCGGGGGTCTACGAGCAGTACTTC. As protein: CSAKLAGVYEQYF.

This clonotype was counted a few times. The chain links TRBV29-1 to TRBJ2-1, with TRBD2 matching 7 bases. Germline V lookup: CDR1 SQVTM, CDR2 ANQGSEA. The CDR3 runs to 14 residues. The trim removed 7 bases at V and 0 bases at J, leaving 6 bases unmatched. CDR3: CSGTRGSSYNEQFF. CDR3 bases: TGCAGCGGGACGCGGGGGAGCTCCTACAATGAGCAGTTCTTC.

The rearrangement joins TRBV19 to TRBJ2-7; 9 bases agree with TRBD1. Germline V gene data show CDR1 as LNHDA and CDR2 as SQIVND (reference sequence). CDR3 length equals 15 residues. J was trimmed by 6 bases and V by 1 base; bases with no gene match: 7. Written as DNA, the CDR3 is TGTGCCAGTAGTATAGGGACCGGACAGGGGACCGAGCAGTACTTC. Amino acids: CASSIGTGQGTEQYF.

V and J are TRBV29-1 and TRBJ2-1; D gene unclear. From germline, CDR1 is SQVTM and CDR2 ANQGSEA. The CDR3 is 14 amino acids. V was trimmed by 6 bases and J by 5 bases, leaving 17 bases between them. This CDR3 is CSVSWRLADNEQFF. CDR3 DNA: TGCAGCGTATCCTGGCGGTTGGCCGACAATGAGCAGTTCTTC.

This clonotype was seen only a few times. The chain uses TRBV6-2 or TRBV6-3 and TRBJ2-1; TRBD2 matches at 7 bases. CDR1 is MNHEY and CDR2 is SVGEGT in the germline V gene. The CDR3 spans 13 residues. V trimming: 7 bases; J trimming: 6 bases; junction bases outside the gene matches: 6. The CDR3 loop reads CASKRLAGNEQFF. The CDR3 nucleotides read TGTGCCAGCAAACGACTAGCCGGCAATGAGCAGTTCTTC.

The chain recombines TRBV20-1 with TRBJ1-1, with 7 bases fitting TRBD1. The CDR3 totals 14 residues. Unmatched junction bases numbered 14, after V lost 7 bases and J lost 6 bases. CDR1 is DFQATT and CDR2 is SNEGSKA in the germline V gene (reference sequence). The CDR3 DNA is TGCAGTGTCCGTATGTCCAGGGGGACGTCTGAAGCTTTCTTT. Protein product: CSVRMSRGTSEAFF.

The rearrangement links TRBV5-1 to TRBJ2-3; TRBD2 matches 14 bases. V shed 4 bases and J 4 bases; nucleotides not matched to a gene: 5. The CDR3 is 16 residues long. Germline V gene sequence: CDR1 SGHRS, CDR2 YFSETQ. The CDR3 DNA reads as TGCGCCAGCAGCGCGACTAGCGGGGGGGCCTCAGATACGCAGTATTTT. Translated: CASSATSGGASDTQYF.

The DNA of the CDR3 is TGTGCCAGCAGCTTCAACAGGGACTATGGCTACACCTTC. Its protein is CASSFNRDYGYTF. This rearrangement joins TRBV5-6 to TRBJ1-2, with D perhaps TRBD1 (6 bases). Germline V CDR1 and CDR2: SGHDT, YYEEEE. V was cut by 2 bases and J by 3 bases, with 8 bases left in between. The length of the CDR3 is 13 residues. The complete variable domain, with remaining parts taken from reference TRBV5-6 and TRBJ1-2, reads DAGVTQSPTHLIKTRGQQVTLRCSPKSGHDTVSWYQQALGQGPQFIFQYYEEEERQRGNFPDRFSGHQFPNYSSELNVNALLLGDSALYLCASSFNRDYGYTFGSGTRLTVV.

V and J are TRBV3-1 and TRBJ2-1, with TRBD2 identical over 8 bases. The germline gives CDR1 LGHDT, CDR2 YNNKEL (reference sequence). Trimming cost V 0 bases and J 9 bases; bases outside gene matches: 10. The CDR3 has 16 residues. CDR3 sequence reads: CASSQDLAGGLSEQFF. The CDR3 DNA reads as TGTGCCAGCAGCCAAGATTTGGCGGGAGGTTTAAGTGAGCAGTTCTTC.

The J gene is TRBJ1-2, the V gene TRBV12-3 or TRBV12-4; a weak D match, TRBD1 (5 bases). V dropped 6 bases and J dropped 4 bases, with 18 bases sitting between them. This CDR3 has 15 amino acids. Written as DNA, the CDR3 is TGTGCCAGCAGCGAATCGGGACGGACCCTCTATGGCTACACCTTC. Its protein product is CASSESGRTLYGYTF.

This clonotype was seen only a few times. The CDR3 DNA follows: TGTGCCAGCAGCTTAGAGGGGGCGCGATTACGGGAGCAGTACTTC. Amino acid sequence: CASSLEGARLREQYF. V is TRBV7-9 and J is TRBJ2-7; 7 bases match TRBD1. This CDR3 contains 15 residues. In germline, CDR1 is SEHNR, CDR2 FQNEAQ (reference sequence). V was pared by 1 base and J by 7 bases, with 10 bases of the junction left unmatched.

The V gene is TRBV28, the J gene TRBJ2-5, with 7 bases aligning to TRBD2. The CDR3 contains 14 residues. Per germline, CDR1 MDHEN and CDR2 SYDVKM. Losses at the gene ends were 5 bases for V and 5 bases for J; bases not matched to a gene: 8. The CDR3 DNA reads TGTGCCAGCAGTGCAGCGGGGATAGCTGAGACCCAGTACTTC. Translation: CASSAAGIAETQYF.

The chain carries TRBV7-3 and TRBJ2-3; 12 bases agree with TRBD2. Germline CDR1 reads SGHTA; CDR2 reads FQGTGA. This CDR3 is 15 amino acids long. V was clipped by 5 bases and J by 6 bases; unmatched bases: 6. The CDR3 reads CASSILAGGPDTQYF. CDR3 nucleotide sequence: TGTGCCAGCAGCATCCTAGCGGGGGGGCCGGATACGCAGTATTTT.